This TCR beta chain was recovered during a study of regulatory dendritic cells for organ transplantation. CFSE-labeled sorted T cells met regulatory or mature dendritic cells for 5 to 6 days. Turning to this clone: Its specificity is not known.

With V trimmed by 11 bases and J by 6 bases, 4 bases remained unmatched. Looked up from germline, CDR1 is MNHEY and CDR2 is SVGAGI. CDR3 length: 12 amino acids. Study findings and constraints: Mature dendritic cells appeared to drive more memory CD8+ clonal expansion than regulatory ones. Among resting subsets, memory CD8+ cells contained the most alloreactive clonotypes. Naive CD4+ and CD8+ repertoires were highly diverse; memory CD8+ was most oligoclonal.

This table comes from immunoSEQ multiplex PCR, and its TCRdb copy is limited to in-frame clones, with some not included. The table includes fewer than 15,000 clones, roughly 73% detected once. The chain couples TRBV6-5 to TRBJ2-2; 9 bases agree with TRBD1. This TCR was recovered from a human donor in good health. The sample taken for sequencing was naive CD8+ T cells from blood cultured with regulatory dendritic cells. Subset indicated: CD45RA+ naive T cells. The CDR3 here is CAGRQGAGELFF. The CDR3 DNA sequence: TGTGCCGGTAGACAGGGGGCCGGGGAGCTGTTTTTT.